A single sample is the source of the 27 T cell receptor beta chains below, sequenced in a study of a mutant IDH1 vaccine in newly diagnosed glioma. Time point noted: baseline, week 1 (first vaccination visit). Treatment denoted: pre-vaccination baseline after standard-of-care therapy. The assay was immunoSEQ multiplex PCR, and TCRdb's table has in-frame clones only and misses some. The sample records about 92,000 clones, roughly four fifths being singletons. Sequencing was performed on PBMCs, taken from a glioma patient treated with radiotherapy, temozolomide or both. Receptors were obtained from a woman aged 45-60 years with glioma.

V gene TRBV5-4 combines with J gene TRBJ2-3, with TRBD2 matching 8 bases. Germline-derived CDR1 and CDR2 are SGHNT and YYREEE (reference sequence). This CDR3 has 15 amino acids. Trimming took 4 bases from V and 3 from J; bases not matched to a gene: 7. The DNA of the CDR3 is TGTGCCAGCAGCGCTACTAGCGGATTAACAGATACGCAGTATTTT. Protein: CASSATSGLTDTQYF.

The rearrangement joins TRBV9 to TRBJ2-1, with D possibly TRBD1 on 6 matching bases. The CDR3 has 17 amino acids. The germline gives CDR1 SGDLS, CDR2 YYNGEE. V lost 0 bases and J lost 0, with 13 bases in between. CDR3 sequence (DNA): TGTGCCAGCAGCGTAGGGCCAGGGGCCAGCTCCTACAATGAGCAGTTCTTC. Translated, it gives CASSVGPGASSYNEQFF. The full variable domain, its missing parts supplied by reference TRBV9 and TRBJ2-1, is DSGVTQTPKHLITATGQRVTLRCSPRSGDLSVYWYQQSLDQGLQFLIQYYNGEERAKGNILERFSAQQFPDLHSELNLSSLELGDSALYFCASSVGPGASSYNEQFFGPGTRLTVL.

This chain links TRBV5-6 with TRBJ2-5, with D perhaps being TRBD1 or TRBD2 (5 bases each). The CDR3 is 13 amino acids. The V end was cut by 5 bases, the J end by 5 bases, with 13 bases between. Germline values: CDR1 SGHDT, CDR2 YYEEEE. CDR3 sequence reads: CASSPGPRETQYF. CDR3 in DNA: TGTGCCAGCAGTCCGGGACCTCGGGAGACCCAGTACTTC.

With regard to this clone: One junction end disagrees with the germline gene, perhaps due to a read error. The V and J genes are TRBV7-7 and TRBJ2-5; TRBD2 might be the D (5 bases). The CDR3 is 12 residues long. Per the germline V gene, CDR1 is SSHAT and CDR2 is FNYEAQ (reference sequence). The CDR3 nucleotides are TGTGCTAGCAGCTTAGGGAGAGAAGCCCAGTACTTC. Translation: CASSLGREAQYF. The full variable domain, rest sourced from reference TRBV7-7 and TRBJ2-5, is GAGVSQSPRYKVTKRGQDVTLRCDPISSHATLYWYQQALGQGPEFLTYFNYEAQPDKSGLPSDRFSAERPEGSISTLTIQRTEQRDSAMYRCASSLGREAQYFGPGTRLLVL.

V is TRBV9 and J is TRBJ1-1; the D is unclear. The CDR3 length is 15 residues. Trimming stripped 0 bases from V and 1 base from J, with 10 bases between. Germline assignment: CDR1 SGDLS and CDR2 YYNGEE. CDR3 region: CASSVVVGPNTEAFF. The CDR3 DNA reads TGTGCCAGCAGCGTAGTAGTGGGTCCGAACACTGAAGCTTTCTTT.

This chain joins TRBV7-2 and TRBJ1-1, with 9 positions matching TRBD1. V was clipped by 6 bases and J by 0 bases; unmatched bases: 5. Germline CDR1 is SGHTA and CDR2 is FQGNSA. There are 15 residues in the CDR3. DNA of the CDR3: TGTGCCAGCAGTTTGCGGGACAGGGTGAACACTGAAGCTTTCTTT. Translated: CASSLRDRVNTEAFF.

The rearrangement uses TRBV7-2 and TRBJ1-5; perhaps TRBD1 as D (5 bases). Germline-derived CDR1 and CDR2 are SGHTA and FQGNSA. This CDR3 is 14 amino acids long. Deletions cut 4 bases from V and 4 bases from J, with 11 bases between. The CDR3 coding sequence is TGTGCCAGCAGCTCTGGGGGTGGGAATCAGCCCCAGCATTTT. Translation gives CASSSGGGNQPQHF.

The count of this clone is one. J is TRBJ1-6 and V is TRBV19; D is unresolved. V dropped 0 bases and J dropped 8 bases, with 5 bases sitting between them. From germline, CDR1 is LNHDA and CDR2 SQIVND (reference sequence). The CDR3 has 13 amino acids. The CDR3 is CASSIDFDSPLHF. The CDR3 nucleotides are TGTGCCAGTAGTATAGATTTCGATTCACCCCTCCACTTT.

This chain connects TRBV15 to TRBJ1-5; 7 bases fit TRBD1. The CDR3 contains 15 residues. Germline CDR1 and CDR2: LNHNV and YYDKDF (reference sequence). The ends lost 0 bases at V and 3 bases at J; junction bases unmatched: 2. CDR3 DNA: TGTGCCACCAGCAGAGATGGGACAGACAATCAGCCCCAGCATTTT. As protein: CATSRDGTDNQPQHF.

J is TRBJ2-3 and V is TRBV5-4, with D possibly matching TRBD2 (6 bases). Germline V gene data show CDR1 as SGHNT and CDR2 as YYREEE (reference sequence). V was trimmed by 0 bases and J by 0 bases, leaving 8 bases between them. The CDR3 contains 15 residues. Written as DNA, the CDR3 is TGTGCCAGCAGCTTGGGCGGGGAGAGCACAGATACGCAGTATTTT. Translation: CASSLGGESTDTQYF.

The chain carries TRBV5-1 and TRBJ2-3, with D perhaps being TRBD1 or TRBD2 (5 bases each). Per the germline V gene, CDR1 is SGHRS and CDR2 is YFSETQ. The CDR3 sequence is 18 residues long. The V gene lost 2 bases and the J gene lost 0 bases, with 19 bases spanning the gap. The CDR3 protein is CASSFRGDPSFSTDTQYF. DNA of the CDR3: TGCGCCAGCAGCTTCCGAGGGGACCCTTCCTTTAGCACAGATACGCAGTATTTT.

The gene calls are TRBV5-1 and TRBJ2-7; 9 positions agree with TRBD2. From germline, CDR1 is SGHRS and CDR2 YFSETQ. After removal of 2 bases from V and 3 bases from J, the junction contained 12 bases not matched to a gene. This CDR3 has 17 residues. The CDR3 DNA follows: TGCGCCAGCAGCTTATATAGCGGGGGCACGCCCGACTACGAGCAGTACTTC. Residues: CASSLYSGGTPDYEQYF.

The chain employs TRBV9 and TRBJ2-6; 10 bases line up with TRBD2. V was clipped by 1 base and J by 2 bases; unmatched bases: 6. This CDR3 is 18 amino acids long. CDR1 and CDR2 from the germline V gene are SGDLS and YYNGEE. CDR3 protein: CASSVLPSGGPGANVLTF. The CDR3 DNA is TGTGCCAGCAGCGTACTCCCTAGCGGGGGCCCTGGGGCCAACGTCCTGACTTTC.

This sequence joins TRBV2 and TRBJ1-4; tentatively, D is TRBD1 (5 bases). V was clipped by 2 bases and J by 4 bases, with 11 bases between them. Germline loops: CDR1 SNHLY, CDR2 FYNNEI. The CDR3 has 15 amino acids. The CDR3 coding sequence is TGTGCCAGCAGTGAATCGGGACGCGATAATGAAAAACTGTTTTTT. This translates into CASSESGRDNEKLFF.

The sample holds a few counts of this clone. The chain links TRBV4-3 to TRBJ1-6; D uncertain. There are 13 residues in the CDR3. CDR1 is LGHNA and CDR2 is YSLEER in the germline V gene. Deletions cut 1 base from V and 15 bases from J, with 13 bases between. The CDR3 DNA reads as TGCGCCAGCAGCCAAGTCGACACTCTTGACCTCCACTTT. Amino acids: CASSQVDTLDLHF.

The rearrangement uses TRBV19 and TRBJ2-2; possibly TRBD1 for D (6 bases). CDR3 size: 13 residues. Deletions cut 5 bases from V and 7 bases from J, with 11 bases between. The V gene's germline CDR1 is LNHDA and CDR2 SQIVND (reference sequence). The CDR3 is CASSGRRGGELFF. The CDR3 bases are TGTGCCAGTAGTGGTCGCAGGGGCGGGGAGCTGTTTTTT.

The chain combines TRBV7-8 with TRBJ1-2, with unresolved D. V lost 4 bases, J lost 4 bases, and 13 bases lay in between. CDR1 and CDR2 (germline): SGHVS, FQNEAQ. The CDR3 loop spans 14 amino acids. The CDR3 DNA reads TGTGCCAGCAGCTCGTCGAAGGCTATCTATGGCTACACCTTC. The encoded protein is CASSSSKAIYGYTF.

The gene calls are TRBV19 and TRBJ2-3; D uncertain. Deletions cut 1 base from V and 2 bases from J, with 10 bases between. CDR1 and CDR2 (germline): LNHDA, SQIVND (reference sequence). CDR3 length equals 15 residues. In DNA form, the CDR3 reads TGTGCCAGTAGTATAGGTATGCCTTCCACAGATACGCAGTATTTT. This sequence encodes CASSIGMPSTDTQYF.

In DNA, the CDR3 is TGTGCCAGCAGCCAAGGGGGGAAGGGGTCCGTTGAAGCTTTCTTT. It is translated as CASSQGGKGSVEAFF. The J gene is TRBJ1-1, the V gene TRBV7-3; D may be TRBD1 (6 bases). The V end lost 5 bases, the J end lost 7 bases, and 20 bases lay between the germline ends. The CDR3 loop spans 15 amino acids. Germline V gene data show CDR1 as SGHTA and CDR2 as FQGTGA.

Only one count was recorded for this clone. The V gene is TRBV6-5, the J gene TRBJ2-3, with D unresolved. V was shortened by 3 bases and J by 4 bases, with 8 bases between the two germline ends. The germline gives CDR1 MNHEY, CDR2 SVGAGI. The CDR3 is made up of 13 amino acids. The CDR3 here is CASSYSEADTQYF. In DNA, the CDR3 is TGTGCCAGCAGTTATTCAGAGGCAGATACGCAGTATTTT.

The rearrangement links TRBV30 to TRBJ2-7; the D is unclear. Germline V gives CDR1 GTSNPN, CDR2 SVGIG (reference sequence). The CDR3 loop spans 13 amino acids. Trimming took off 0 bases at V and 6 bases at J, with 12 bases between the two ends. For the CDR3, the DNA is TGTGCCTGGAGTGTCCCGGGTCCGGGCGAGCAGTACTTC. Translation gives CAWSVPGPGEQYF.

This chain's CDR3 is CASSVGTGEKGEQYF. DNA of the CDR3: TGTGCCAGCAGCGTCGGGACAGGGGAGAAAGGTGAGCAGTACTTC. The V call is TRBV9, the J call TRBJ2-7; 10 bases agree with TRBD1. Per the germline V gene, CDR1 is SGDLS and CDR2 is YYNGEE. The CDR3 spans 15 residues. V was clipped by 2 bases and J by 7 bases; unmatched bases: 9.

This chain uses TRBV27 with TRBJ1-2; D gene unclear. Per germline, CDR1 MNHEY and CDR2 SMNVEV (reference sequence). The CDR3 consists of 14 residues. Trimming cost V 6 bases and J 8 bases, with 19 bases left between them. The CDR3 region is CASRPRSGIQGYTF. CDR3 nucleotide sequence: TGTGCCAGCAGGCCTAGGTCTGGGATACAAGGCTACACCTTC.

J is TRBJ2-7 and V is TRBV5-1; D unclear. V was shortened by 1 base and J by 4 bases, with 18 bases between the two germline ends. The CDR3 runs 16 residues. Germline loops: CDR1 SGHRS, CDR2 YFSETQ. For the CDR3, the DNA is TGCGCCAGCAGCTTGTCTACCCAGGCCGTAGGGTACGAGCAGTACTTC. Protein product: CASSLSTQAVGYEQYF.

The CDR3: CASSYGDTSSEAFF. The CDR3 bases are TGTGCCAGCAGTTACGGGGACACCAGCTCTGAAGCTTTCTTT. The genes are TRBV6-5 and TRBJ1-1; tentative D call: TRBD1 (6 bases). Looked up from germline, CDR1 is MNHEY and CDR2 is SVGAGI. The CDR3 contains 14 residues. With 2 bases removed from V and 6 bases from J, the gap between germline ends came to 13 bases.

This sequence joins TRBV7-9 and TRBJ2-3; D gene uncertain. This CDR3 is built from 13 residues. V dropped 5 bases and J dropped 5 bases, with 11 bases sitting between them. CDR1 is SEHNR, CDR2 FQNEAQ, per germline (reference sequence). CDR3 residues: CASSPPREDTQYF. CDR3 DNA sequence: TGTGCCAGCAGCCCCCCACGAGAAGATACGCAGTATTTT.

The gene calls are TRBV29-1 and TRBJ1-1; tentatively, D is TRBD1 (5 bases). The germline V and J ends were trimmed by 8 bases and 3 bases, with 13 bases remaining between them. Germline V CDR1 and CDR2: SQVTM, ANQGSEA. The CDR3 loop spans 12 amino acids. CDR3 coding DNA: TGCAGCATAGGGGAGGGTTACACTGAAGCTTTCTTT. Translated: CSIGEGYTEAFF.